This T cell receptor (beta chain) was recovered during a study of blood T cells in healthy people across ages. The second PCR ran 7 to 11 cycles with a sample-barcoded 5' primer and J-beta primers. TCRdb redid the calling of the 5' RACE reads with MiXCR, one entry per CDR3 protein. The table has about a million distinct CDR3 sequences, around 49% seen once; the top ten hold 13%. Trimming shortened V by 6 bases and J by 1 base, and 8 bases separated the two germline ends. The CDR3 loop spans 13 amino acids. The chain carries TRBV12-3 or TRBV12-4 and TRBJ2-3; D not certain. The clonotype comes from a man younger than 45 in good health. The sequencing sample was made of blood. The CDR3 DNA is TGTGCCAGCAGCCAAATCGGCACAGATACGCAGTATTTT. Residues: CASSQIGTDTQYF.